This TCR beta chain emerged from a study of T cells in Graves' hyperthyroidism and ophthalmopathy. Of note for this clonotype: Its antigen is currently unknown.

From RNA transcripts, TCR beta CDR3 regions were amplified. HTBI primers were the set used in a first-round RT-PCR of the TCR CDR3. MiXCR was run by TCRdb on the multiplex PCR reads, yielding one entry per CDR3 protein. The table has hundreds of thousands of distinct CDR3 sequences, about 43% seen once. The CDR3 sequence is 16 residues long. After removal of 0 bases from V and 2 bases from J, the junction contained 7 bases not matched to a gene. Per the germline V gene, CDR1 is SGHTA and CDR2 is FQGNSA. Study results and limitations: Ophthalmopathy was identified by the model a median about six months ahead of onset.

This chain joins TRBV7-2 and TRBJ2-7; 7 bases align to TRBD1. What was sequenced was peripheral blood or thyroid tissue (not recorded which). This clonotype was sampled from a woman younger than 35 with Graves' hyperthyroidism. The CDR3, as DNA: TGTGCCAGCAGCTTAGCCAGTTACGGGACAGCCTACGAGCAGTACTTC. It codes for CASSLASYGTAYEQYF.